These T cell receptor beta chains were read from a single sample in a study of PD-L1 blockade in urothelial cancer. Produced via immunoSEQ multiplex PCR; TCRdb's table is partial and in-frame only. The table includes over 75,000 clones, 85% detected once. The sequencing used PBMCs, collected around atezolizumab (anti-PD-L1) treatment. The receptors were sampled from a man between 60 and 75 years old with urothelial cancer. CDR3s include the opening cysteine and the closing phenylalanine or tryptophan. A D gene is named only where the DNA matches it firmly. The size entry is marked missing in some rows and otherwise reads once, few, many or a size class.

CDR3aa	CDR3nt	j_gene	d_gene	v_gene	abundance
CASSQVQVGGADTQYF	TGTGCCAGCAGCCAAGTACAAGTTGGGGGGGCAGATACGCAGTATTTT	TRBJ2-3	TRBD2	TRBV4-2	NA
CASSFRSAGRGYNEQFF	TGTGCCAGCAGCTTTCGGTCGGCGGGGCGTGGGTACAATGAGCAGTTCTTC	TRBJ2-1	NA	TRBV28	NA
CASSVQGGPGDEQFF	TGTGCCAGCAGCGTTCAAGGAGGGCCGGGGGATGAGCAGTTCTTC	TRBJ2-1	NA	TRBV9	NA
CASSPLEGLSYNEQFF	TGTGCCAGCAGCCCGCTTGAGGGCCTATCCTACAATGAGCAGTTCTTC	TRBJ2-1	NA	TRBV7-6	NA
CASSRGTADGYGYTF	TGCGCCAGCAGCCGGGGGACCGCGGACGGCTATGGCTACACCTTC	TRBJ1-2	NA	TRBV5-1	NA
CASSQDGPPSGRAIGTDTQYF	TGCGCCAGCAGCCAAGACGGCCCTCCTAGCGGGAGGGCTATCGGCACAGATACGCAGTATTTT	TRBJ2-3	TRBD2	TRBV4-3	NA
CAISAPGDGQETQYF	TGTGCCATCAGTGCGCCAGGGGATGGCCAAGAGACCCAGTACTTC	TRBJ2-5	NA	TRBV10-3	NA
CASSIDRGFAGELFF	TGTGCCAGTAGTATAGATCGGGGGTTTGCCGGGGAGCTGTTTTTT	TRBJ2-2	NA	TRBV19	NA
CASRRRGYNEQFF	TGTGCCAGCAGGCGGCGGGGCTACAATGAGCAGTTCTTC	TRBJ2-1	NA	TRBV6-5	NA
CASSPSRGSGRIVSYNEQFF	TGCGCCAGCAGTCCCTCGCGGGGTAGCGGGAGAATCGTGTCCTACAATGAGCAGTTCTTC	TRBJ2-1	TRBD2	TRBV5-1	NA
CASSPWEDTEAFF	TGTGCCAGCTCACCCTGGGAGGACACTGAAGCTTTCTTT	TRBJ1-1	NA	TRBV18	NA
CSARQGMNTEAFF	TGCAGCGCACGACAGGGTATGAACACTGAAGCTTTCTTT	TRBJ1-1	TRBD1	TRBV29-1	NA
CASSAQGSDTQYF	TGTGCCAGCAGTGCACAGGGGTCAGATACGCAGTATTTT	TRBJ2-3	TRBD1	TRBV6-1	NA
CASSYEPRMEQYF	TGTGCCAGCAGTTACGAGCCCCGTATGGAGCAGTACTTC	TRBJ2-7	NA	TRBV6-6	NA
CASTRETGDTEAFF	TGTGCCAGCACGAGAGAGACAGGGGACACTGAAGCTTTCTTT	TRBJ1-1	TRBD1	TRBV7-6	NA
CASSPRGATNQPQHF	TGTGCCAGCAGTCCTCGCGGGGCAACAAATCAGCCCCAGCATTTT	TRBJ1-5	NA	TRBV6-5	NA
CASSLGGGGSITTSYEQYF	TGTGCCAGTAGTTTAGGAGGCGGGGGGTCGATAACTACCTCCTACGAGCAGTACTTC	TRBJ2-7	TRBD2	TRBV19	NA
CASRRQGSHTEAFF	TGTGCCAGCAGACGACAGGGGTCGCACACTGAAGCTTTCTTT	TRBJ1-1	TRBD1	TRBV28	few
CASSSVRRTVGYTF	TGTGCCAGCAGCTCCGTAAGAAGGACAGTCGGCTACACCTTC	TRBJ1-2	NA	TRBV11-2	NA
CASSAGLALNEQYF	TGTGCCAGCAGCGCCGGACTAGCGCTTAACGAGCAGTACTTC	TRBJ2-7	TRBD2	TRBV9	NA
CASSPPGGNQPQHF	TGCGCCAGCAGCCCTCCAGGGGGCAATCAGCCCCAGCATTTT	TRBJ1-5	NA	TRBV4-1	once
CASSARGQGHGYTF	TGTGCCAGCAGTGCTCGCGGGCAGGGGCACGGCTACACCTTC	TRBJ1-2	NA	TRBV6-1	few